This TCR beta chain was recovered during a study of tumor-infiltrating lymphocytes in localized non-small cell lung cancer. Background on the study: Several tumor histologies, both smoking statuses, and some post-neoadjuvant chemotherapy samples were included. Study-wide results and caveats: TCR sequencing covered a subset of patients with enough tissue. Tumors had more T cell infiltration than uninvolved lung, per TCRbeta sequencing and CD3 counts.

For this clone: The antigen is undetermined.

CDR1 SGHTA and CDR2 FQGNSA come from the germline V gene. This CDR3 has 15 amino acids. V was pared by 5 bases and J by 4 bases, with 8 bases of the junction left unmatched. TCRdb's table, derived via immunoSEQ multiplex PCR, lists solely in-frame clones and lacks some. The sample lists around 23,000 clones, approximately 73% seen once, with under 6.5% in the top ten. Sequencing used lung tumor tissue. The gene calls are TRBV7-2 and TRBJ2-5; 9 bases fit TRBD1. The origin of this receptor is a human donor with non-small cell lung cancer. CDR3 amino acids: CASSRTGGQGETQYF. CDR3 bases: TGTGCCAGCAGCCGAACAGGGGGACAGGGAGAGACCCAGTACTTC. Supplemented by reference TRBV7-2 and TRBJ2-5, the full variable domain reads GAGVSQSPSNKVTEKGKDVELRCDPISGHTALYWYRQSLGQGLEFLIYFQGNSAPDKSGLPSDRFSAERTGGSVSTLTIQRTQQEDSAVYLCASSRTGGQGETQYFGPGTRLLVL.